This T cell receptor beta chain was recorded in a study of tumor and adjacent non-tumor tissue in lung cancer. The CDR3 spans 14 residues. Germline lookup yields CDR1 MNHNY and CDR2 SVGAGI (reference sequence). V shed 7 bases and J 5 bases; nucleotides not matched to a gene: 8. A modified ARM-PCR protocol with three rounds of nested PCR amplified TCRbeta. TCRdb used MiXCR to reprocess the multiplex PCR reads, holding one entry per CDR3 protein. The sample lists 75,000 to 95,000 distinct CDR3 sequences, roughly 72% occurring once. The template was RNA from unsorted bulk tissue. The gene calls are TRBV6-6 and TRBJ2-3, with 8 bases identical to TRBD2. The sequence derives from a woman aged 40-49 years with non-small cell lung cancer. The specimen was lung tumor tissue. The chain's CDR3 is CASMPSGWGDTQYF. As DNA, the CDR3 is TGTGCCAGCATGCCTAGCGGGTGGGGAGATACGCAGTATTTT.